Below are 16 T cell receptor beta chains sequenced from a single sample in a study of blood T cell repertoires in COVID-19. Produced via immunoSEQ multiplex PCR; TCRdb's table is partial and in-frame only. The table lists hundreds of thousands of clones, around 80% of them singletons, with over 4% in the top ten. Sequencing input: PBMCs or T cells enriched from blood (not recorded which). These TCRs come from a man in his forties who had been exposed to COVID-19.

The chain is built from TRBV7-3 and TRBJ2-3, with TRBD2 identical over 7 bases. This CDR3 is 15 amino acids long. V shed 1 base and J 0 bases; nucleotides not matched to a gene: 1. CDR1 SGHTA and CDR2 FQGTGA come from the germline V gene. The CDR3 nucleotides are TGTGCCAGCAGCTTAATAGCGGGTAGCACAGATACGCAGTATTTT. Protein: CASSLIAGSTDTQYF.

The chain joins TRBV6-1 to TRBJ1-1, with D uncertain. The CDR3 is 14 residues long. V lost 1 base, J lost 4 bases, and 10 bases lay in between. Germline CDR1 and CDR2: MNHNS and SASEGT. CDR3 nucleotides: TGTGCCAGCAGTGAAGTGCGGTCTTTCACTGAAGCTTTCTTT. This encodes CASSEVRSFTEAFF.

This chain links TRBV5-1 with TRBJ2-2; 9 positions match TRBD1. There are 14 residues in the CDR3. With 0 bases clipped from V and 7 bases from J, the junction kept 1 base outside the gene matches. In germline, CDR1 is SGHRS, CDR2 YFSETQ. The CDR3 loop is CASSLGTGVGELFF. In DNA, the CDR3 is TGCGCCAGCAGCTTGGGGACAGGGGTCGGGGAGCTGTTTTTT.

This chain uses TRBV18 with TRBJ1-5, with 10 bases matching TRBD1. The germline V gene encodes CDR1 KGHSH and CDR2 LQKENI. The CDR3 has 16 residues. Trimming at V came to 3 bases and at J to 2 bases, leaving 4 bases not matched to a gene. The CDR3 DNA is TGTGCCAGCTCACCCCTCGGGACAGGGGGCAATCAGCCCCAGCATTTT. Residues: CASSPLGTGGNQPQHF.

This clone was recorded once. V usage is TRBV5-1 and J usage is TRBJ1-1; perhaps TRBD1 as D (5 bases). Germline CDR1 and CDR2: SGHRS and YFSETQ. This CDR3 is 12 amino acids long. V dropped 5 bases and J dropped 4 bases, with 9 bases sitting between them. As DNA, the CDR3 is TGCGCCAGCAGGGACACCGGCACTGAAGCTTTCTTT. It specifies CASRDTGTEAFF.

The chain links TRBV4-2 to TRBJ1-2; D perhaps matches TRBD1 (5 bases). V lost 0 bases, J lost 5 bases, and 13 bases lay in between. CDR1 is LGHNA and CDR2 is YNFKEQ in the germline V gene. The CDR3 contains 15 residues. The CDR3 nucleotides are TGTGCCAGCAGCCAAGAGGGTCAGGGTCTTTATGGCTACACCTTC. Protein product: CASSQEGQGLYGYTF.

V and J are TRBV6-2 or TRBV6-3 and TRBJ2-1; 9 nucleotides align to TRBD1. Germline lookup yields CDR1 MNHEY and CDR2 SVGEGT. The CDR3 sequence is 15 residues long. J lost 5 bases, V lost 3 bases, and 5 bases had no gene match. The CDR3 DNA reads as TGTGCCAGCAGTTATCCGGACAGGGGCCACAATGAGCAGTTCTTC. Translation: CASSYPDRGHNEQFF.

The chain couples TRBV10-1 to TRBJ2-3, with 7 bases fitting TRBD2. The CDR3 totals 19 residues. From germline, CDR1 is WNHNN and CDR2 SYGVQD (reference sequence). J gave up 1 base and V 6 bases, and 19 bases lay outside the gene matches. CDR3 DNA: TGCGCCAGCAGCTATAGGGTGTTCTGGTGCGCGGGAGGCACAGATACGCAGTATTTT. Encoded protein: CASSYRVFWCAGGTDTQYF.

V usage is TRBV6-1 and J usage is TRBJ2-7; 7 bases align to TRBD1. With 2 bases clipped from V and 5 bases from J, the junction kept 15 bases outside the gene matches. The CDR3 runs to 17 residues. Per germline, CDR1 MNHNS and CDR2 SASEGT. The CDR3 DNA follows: TGTGCCAGCAGTGAATCCGCATTCCGGGACAGTGGCAACGAGCAGTACTTC. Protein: CASSESAFRDSGNEQYF.

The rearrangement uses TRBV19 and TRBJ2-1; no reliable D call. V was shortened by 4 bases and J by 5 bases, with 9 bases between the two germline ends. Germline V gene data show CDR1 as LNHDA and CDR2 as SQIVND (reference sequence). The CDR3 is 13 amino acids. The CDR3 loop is CASSRQRDNEQFF. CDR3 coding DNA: TGTGCCAGTAGTAGGCAGCGCGACAATGAGCAGTTCTTC.

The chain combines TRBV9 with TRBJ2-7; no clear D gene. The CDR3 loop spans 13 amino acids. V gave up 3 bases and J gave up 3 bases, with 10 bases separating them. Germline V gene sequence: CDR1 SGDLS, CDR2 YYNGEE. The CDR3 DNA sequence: TGTGCCAGCAGCGGTGAGCAGGACTACGAGCAGTACTTC. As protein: CASSGEQDYEQYF. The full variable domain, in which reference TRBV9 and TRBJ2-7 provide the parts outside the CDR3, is DSGVTQTPKHLITATGQRVTLRCSPRSGDLSVYWYQQSLDQGLQFLIQYYNGEERAKGNILERFSAQQFPDLHSELNLSSLELGDSALYFCASSGEQDYEQYFGPGTRLTVT.

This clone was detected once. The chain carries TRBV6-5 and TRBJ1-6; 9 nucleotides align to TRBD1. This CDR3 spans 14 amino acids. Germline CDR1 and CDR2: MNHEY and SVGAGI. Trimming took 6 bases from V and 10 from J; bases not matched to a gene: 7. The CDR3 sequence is CASSGDRAGSPLHF. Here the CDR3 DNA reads TGTGCCAGCAGCGGGGACAGGGCAGGATCACCCCTCCACTTT.

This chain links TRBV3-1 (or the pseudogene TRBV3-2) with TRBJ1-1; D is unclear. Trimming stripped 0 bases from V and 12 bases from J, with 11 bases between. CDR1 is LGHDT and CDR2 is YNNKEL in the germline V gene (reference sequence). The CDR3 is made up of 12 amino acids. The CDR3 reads CASSQDLRVPFF. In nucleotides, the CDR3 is TGTGCCAGCAGCCAAGATCTGAGGGTCCCTTTCTTT.

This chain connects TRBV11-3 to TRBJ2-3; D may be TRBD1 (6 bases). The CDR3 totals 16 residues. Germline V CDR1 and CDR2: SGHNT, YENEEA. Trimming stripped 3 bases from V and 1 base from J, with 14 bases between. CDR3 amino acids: CASSFLVTGRTDTQYF. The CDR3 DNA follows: TGTGCCAGCAGCTTCCTGGTGACAGGTCGCACAGATACGCAGTATTTT.

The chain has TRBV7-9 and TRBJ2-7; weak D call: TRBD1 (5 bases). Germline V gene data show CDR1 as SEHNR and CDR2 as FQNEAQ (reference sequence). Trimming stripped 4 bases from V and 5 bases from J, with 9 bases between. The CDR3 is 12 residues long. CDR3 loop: CASSSDSDEQYF. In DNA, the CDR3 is TGTGCCAGCAGCTCAGACAGCGACGAGCAGTACTTC. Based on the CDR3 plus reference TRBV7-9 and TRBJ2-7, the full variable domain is DTGVSQNPRHKITKRGQNVTFRCDPISEHNRLYWYRQTLGQGPEFLTYFQNEAQLEKSRLLSDRFSAERPKGSFSTLEIQRTEQGDSAMYLCASSSDSDEQYFGPGTRLTVT.

The CDR3 sequence is CASSQLTGDNEQFF. In DNA form, the CDR3 reads TGTGCCAGCAGCCAACTTACAGGGGACAATGAGCAGTTCTTC. V gene TRBV3-1 (or the pseudogene TRBV3-2) combines with J gene TRBJ2-1; 7 bases are a match to TRBD1. This CDR3 is 14 amino acids long. From germline, CDR1 is LGHDT and CDR2 YNNKEL (reference sequence). Trimming at V came to 2 bases and at J to 5 bases, leaving 3 bases not matched to a gene.